The sequence of this TCR beta chain was determined in a study of blood T cell repertoires in COVID-19. About the study: Sites in the United States, Italy and Spain provided acute and convalescent COVID-19 samples. Sources were T cells, B-cell-depleted T cells, or PBMCs; the material itself was cDNA or gDNA.

The CDR3 spans 15 residues. Per the germline V gene, CDR1 is KGHDR and CDR2 is SFDVKD. V dropped 7 bases and J dropped 3; count of bases not matched to a gene: 4. This clone came up a few times. Authors' data handling: Reference gene primer amplification in the assay estimated nucleated cell counts. Produced via immunoSEQ multiplex PCR; TCRdb's table is partial and in-frame only. V and J calls and clone size are those listed in that table; D and trimming were worked out from the DNA. The sample shows about 90,000 clones, approximately 80% of them seen only once. The sequence derives from a man aged 65 to 85 with acute or convalescent COVID-19. The genes are TRBV24-1 and TRBJ2-3; TRBD1 matches 12 bases. The sample was peripheral blood. CDR3 loop: CATRGQGAQTDTQYF. The DNA for the CDR3 is TGTGCCACCAGGGGACAGGGGGCGCAGACAGATACGCAGTATTTT.